The 17 T cell receptor beta chains listed next were all sequenced from one sample in a study of blood T cell repertoires in COVID-19. Clones were sequenced by immunoSEQ multiplex PCR, and TCRdb holds only the in-frame ones, with some missing. The sample consists of approximately 170,000 clones, just under 90% of them appearing once. The sequencing sample was made of peripheral blood. The receptors were sampled from a man between 18 and 29 years old with active or convalescent COVID-19.

V and J are TRBV24-1 and TRBJ2-7, with TRBD2 matching over 7 bases. Germline loops: CDR1 KGHDR, CDR2 SFDVKD. This CDR3 has 15 residues. J was trimmed by 0 bases and V by 1 base; bases with no gene match: 2. CDR3: CATSDFSGGSYEQYF. DNA of the CDR3: TGTGCCACCAGTGATTTCTCGGGGGGCTCCTACGAGCAGTACTTC.

CDR3 sequence reads: CASGGRWDRGRRGYTF. CDR3 in DNA: TGCGCCAGCGGCGGAAGATGGGACAGGGGGCGCCGGGGCTACACCTTC. The rearrangement links TRBV23-1 to TRBJ1-2, with TRBD1 matching over 12 bases. TRBV23-1 is an open reading frame, and its role is uncertain. J lost 8 bases, V lost 8 bases, and 15 bases had no gene match. This CDR3 has 16 residues.

The chain recombines TRBV3-1 (or the pseudogene TRBV3-2) with TRBJ2-1; the match to TRBD2 covers 10 bases. Germline CDR1 is LGHDT and CDR2 is YNNKEL (reference sequence). The CDR3 runs to 17 residues. J was trimmed by 0 bases and V by 3 bases; bases with no gene match: 5. CDR3 in amino acids: CASSQPTSGNSYNEQFF. The CDR3 DNA sequence: TGTGCCAGCAGCCAGCCAACTAGCGGGAACTCCTACAATGAGCAGTTCTTC.

The chain uses TRBV5-5 and TRBJ2-1; 9 nucleotides agree with TRBD1. The CDR3 extends over 15 amino acids. Unmatched junction bases numbered 2, after V lost 0 bases and J lost 4 bases. Germline CDR1 SGHKS, CDR2 YYEKEE (reference sequence). CDR3 residues: CASSLGTGVYNEQFF. CDR3 nucleotides: TGTGCCAGCAGCTTGGGGACAGGGGTGTACAATGAGCAGTTCTTC.

V is TRBV18 and J is TRBJ1-5, with 9 positions matching TRBD1. In germline, CDR1 is KGHSH, CDR2 LQKENI. The V gene end was trimmed by 3 bases and the J gene end by 6 bases; junction bases not matched to a gene: 9. This CDR3 has 16 amino acids. CDR3 amino acids: CASSPATGTGSQPQHF. Written as DNA, the CDR3 is TGTGCCAGCTCACCGGCAACCGGGACAGGGAGTCAGCCCCAGCATTTT. The variable domain in full, with the rest retrieved from reference TRBV18 and TRBJ1-5, is NAGVMQNPRHLVRRRGQEARLRCSPMKGHSHVYWYRQLPEEGLKFMVYLQKENIIDESGMPKERFSAEFPKEGPSILRIQQVVRGDSAAYFCASSPATGTGSQPQHFGDGTRLSIL.

This rearrangement joins TRBV6-1 to TRBJ1-3, with D tentatively TRBD1 (5 bases). Trimming removed 2 bases at V and 8 bases at J, with 22 bases between. This CDR3 comprises 17 residues. CDR1 is MNHNS, CDR2 SASEGT, per germline. Here the CDR3 DNA reads TGTGCCAGCAGTGAACCCCTTGCTGCTAGGGGTTTGGACACCATATATTTT. The encoded protein is CASSEPLAARGLDTIYF.

This clone appeared a single time. The V and J genes are TRBV5-6 and TRBJ2-3; 9 bases align to TRBD1. The germline V gene has CDR1 SGHDT and CDR2 YYEEEE. The CDR3 is made up of 15 amino acids. Losses at the gene ends were 2 bases for V and 2 bases for J; bases not matched to a gene: 3. The CDR3 protein is CASSLYRGLTDTQYF. CDR3 nucleotides: TGTGCCAGCAGCTTATACAGGGGGCTCACAGATACGCAGTATTTT.

This rearrangement joins TRBV9 to TRBJ2-1; 8 bases are a match to TRBD2. There are 16 residues in the CDR3. Germline lookup yields CDR1 SGDLS and CDR2 YYNGEE. V trimming: 0 bases; J trimming: 5 bases; junction bases outside the gene matches: 7. CDR3 in amino acids: CASSVGRGLGDNEQFF. Here the CDR3 DNA reads TGTGCCAGCAGCGTAGGTCGGGGACTAGGCGACAATGAGCAGTTCTTC.

This clone was seen more than once but under ten times. The chain couples TRBV28 to TRBJ2-7; a weak D match, TRBD1 (5 bases). The CDR3 contains 14 residues. Per germline, CDR1 MDHEN and CDR2 SYDVKM. Between the trimmed V and J ends, which lost 5 bases and 2 bases, there was a span of 13 bases. CDR3 coding DNA: TGTGCCAGCAGTCAGGGCGCCGGTACCTACGAGCAGTACTTC. Amino acids: CASSQGAGTYEQYF.

The chain uses TRBV28 and TRBJ1-1, with TRBD1 identical over 9 bases. V lost 4 bases and J lost 0; bases outside the gene matches: 15. The CDR3 contains 19 residues. Germline loops: CDR1 MDHEN, CDR2 SYDVKM. CDR3 in amino acids: CASSSDRGPVGPMNTEAFF. In DNA, the CDR3 is TGTGCCAGCAGTTCGGACAGGGGCCCCGTAGGGCCCATGAACACTGAAGCTTTCTTT. Using reference TRBV28 and TRBJ1-1 for the parts outside the CDR3, the full variable domain is DVKVTQSSRYLVKRTGEKVFLECVQDMDHENMFWYRQDPGLGLRLIYFSYDVKMKEKGDIPEGYSVSREKKERFSLILESASTNQTSMYLCASSSDRGPVGPMNTEAFFGQGTRLTVV.

This clone was counted a single time. The rearrangement links TRBV28 to TRBJ2-7; 9 bases fit TRBD1. V lost 5 bases, J lost 4 bases, and 12 bases stayed unmatched. Germline CDR1 is MDHEN and CDR2 is SYDVKM. The CDR3 has 16 amino acids. The CDR3 DNA follows: TGTGCCAGCAGTCAATCAGGGACAGGGAAAGAATACGAGCAGTACTTC. This sequence encodes CASSQSGTGKEYEQYF.

The V gene is TRBV2, the J gene TRBJ2-3; a possible D gene is TRBD2 (6 bases). From germline, CDR1 is SNHLY and CDR2 FYNNEI. The CDR3 consists of 14 residues. Trimming removed 4 bases at V and 3 bases at J, with 11 bases between. CDR3 DNA: TGTGCCAGCAGTGTAGGAGGGTGGACAGATACGCAGTATTTT. Translated, it gives CASSVGGWTDTQYF. The variable domain in full, completed from reference TRBV2 and TRBJ2-3, reads EPEVTQTPSHQVTQMGQEVILRCVPISNHLYFYWYRQILGQKVEFLVSFYNNEISEKSEIFDDQFSVERPDGSNFTLKIRSTKLEDSAMYFCASSVGGWTDTQYFGPGTRLTVL.

This chain uses TRBV28 with TRBJ2-7, with 7 nucleotides matching TRBD2. The J segment lost 10 bases and the V segment lost 10 bases, leaving 19 bases of the junction unmatched. This CDR3 has 14 amino acids. The germline V gene encodes CDR1 MDHEN and CDR2 SYDVKM. CDR3 DNA sequence: TGTGCCATTAGATCCGGGAAGGAGGCGGGAGTTCAGTACTTC. This translates into CAIRSGKEAGVQYF.

The chain recombines TRBV5-4 with TRBJ2-7, with 7 bases identical to TRBD1. In germline, CDR1 is SGHNT, CDR2 YYREEE (reference sequence). CDR3 length: 15 residues. V was pared by 3 bases and J by 2 bases, with 8 bases of the junction left unmatched. The CDR3 nucleotides read TGTGCCAGCAGCTCCCTGACAGGGATGACCTACGAGCAGTACTTC. Translation: CASSSLTGMTYEQYF. The entire variable domain, with the rest obtained from reference TRBV5-4 and TRBJ2-7, is as follows: ETGVTQSPTHLIKTRGQQVTLRCSSQSGHNTVSWYQQALGQGPQFIFQYYREEENGRGNFPPRFSGLQFPNYSSELNVNALELDDSALYLCASSSLTGMTYEQYFGPGTRLTVT.

The chain links TRBV9 to TRBJ1-1; D is perhaps TRBD1 (5 bases). V was trimmed by 3 bases and J by 1 base, leaving 10 bases between them. Germline-derived CDR1 and CDR2 are SGDLS and YYNGEE. CDR3 length: 14 residues. CDR3 protein: CASSAGLPNTEAFF. The CDR3 DNA follows: TGTGCCAGCAGCGCGGGACTCCCGAACACTGAAGCTTTCTTT.

The V and J genes are TRBV24-1 and TRBJ2-2; 9 positions match TRBD1. V was pared by 3 bases and J by 2 bases, with 3 bases of the junction left unmatched. The CDR3 totals 16 residues. CDR1 is KGHDR, CDR2 SFDVKD, per germline. The CDR3 coding sequence is TGTGCCACCAGTGATAGGGGACAGGGTAACACCGGGGAGCTGTTTTTT. Protein product: CATSDRGQGNTGELFF.

This clone occurred once. The chain joins TRBV7-2 to TRBJ1-5; D possibly corresponds to TRBD1 (5 bases). Germline CDR1 SGHTA, CDR2 FQGNSA. This CDR3 contains 14 residues. V dropped 1 base and J dropped 7 bases, with 11 bases sitting between them. CDR3 in amino acids: CASSLEKGRQPQHF. CDR3 nucleotide sequence: TGTGCCAGCAGCTTAGAGAAGGGGCGACAGCCCCAGCATTTT.